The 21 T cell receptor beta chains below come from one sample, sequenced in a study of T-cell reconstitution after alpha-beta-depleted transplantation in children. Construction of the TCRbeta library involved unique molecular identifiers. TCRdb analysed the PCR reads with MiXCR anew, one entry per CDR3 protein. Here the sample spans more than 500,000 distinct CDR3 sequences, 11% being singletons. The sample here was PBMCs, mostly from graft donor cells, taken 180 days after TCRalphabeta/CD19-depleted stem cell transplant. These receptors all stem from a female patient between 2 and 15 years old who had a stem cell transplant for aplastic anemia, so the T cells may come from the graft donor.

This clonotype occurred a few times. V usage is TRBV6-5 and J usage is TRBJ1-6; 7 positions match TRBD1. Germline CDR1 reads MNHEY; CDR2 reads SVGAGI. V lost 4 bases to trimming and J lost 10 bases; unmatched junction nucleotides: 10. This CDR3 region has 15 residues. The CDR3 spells CASSWIQGSGSPLHF. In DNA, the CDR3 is TGTGCCAGCAGTTGGATACAGGGGAGTGGGTCACCCCTCCACTTT.

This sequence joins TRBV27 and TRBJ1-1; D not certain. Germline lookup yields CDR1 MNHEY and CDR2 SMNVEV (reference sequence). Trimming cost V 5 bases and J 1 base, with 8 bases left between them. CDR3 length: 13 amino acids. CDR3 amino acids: CASSGHRNTEAFF. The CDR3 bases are TGTGCCAGCAGTGGTCACAGGAACACTGAAGCTTTCTTT.

The CDR3 here is CASSPGQPLYNEQFF. CDR3 sequence (DNA): TGCGCCAGCAGCCCGGGGCAACCTCTCTACAATGAGCAGTTCTTC. The chain carries TRBV5-1 and TRBJ2-1; D may match TRBD1 or TRBD2 (5 bases each). V was trimmed by 4 bases and J by 3 bases, leaving 14 bases between them. From germline, CDR1 is SGHRS and CDR2 YFSETQ. The CDR3 spans 15 residues.

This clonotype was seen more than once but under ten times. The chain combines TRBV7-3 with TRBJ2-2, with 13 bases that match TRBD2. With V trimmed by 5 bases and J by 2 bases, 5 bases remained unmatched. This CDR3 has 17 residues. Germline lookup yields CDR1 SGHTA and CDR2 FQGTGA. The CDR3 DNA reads TGTGCCAGCAGCCCTAGACTAGCGGGGGGCAACACCGGGGAGCTGTTTTTT. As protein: CASSPRLAGGNTGELFF. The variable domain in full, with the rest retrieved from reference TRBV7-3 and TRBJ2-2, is GAGVSQTPSNKVTEKGKYVELRCDPISGHTALYWYRQSLGQGPEFLIYFQGTGAADDSGLPNDRFFAVRPEGSVSTLKIQRTERGDSAVYLCASSPRLAGGNTGELFFGEGSRLTVL.

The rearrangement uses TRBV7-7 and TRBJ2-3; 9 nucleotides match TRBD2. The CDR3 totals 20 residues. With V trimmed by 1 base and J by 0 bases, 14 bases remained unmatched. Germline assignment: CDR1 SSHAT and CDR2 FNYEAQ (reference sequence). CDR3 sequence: CASSLEARASGNTSTDTQYF. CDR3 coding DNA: TGTGCCAGCAGCTTAGAGGCGAGGGCTAGCGGGAACACTAGCACAGATACGCAGTATTTT.

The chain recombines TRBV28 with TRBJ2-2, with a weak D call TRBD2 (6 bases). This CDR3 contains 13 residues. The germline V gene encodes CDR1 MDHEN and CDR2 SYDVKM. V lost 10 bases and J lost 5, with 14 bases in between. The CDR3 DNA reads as TGTGCCACTTTGGAGGGGTCGACCGGGGAGCTGTTTTTT. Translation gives CATLEGSTGELFF.

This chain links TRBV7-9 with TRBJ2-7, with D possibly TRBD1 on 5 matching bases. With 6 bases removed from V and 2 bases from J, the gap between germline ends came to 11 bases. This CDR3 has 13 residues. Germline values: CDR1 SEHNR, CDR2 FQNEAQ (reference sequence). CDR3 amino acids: CASRSTEAYEQYF. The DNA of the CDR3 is TGTGCCAGCAGGTCGACAGAGGCCTACGAGCAGTACTTC.

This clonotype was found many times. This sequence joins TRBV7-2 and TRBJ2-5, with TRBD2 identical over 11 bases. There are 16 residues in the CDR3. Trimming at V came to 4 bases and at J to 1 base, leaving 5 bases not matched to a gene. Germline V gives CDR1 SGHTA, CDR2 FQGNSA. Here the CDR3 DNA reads TGTGCCAGCAGCTGGAGGACTAGCGGGTCCCAAGAGACCCAGTACTTC. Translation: CASSWRTSGSQETQYF.

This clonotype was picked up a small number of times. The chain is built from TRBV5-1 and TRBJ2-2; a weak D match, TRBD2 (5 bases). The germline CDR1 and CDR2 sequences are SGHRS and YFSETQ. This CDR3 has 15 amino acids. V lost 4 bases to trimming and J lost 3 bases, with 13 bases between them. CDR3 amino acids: CASSLTTVDTGELFF. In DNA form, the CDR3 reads TGCGCCAGCAGCCTGACTACCGTGGACACCGGGGAGCTGTTTTTT.

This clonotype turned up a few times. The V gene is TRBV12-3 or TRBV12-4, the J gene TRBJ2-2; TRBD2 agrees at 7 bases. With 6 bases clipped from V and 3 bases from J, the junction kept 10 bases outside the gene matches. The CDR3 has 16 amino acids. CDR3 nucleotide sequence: TGTGCCAGCAGGCCTTCTAGCGGAGGCTACACCGGGGAGCTGTTTTTT. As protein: CASRPSSGGYTGELFF.

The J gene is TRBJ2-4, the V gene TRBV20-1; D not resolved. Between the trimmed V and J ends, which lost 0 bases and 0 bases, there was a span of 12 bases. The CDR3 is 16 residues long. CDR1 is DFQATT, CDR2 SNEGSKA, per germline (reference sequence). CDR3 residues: CSARDEQFLAKNIQYF. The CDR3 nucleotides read TGCAGTGCTAGAGATGAACAGTTCCTAGCCAAAAACATTCAGTACTTC.

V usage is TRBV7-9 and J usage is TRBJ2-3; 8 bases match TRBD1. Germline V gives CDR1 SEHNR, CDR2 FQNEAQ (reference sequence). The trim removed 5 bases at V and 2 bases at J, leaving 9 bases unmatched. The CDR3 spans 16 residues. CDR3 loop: CASSSTSRGHTDTQYF. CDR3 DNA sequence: TGTGCCAGCAGCAGTACGAGCAGGGGGCACACAGATACGCAGTATTTT.

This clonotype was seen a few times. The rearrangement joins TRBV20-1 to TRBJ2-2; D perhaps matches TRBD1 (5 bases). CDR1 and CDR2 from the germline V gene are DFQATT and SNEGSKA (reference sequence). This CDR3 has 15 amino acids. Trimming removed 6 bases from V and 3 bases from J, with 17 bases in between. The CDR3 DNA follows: TGCAGTGCCCACGGGCAGGGCAAGGACACCGGGGAGCTGTTTTTT. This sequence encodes CSAHGQGKDTGELFF.

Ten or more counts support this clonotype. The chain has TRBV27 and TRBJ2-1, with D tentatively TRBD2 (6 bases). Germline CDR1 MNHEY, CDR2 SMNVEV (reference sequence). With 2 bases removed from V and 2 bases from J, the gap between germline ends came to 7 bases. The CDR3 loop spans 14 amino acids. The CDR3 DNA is TGTGCCAGCAGTTTAGCGGGACCCTACAATGAGCAGTTCTTC. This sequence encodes CASSLAGPYNEQFF.

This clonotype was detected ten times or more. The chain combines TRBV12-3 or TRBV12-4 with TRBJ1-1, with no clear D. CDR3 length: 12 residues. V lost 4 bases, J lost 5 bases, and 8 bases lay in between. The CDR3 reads CASSSLVTEAFF. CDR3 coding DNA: TGTGCCAGCAGTTCCCTGGTGACTGAAGCTTTCTTT.

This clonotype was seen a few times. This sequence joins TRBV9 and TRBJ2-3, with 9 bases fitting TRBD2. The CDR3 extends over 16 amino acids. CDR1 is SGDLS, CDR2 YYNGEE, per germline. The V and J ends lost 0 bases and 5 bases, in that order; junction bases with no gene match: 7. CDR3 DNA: TGTGCCAGCAGCGTAGATGGTCTAGCGGGGTTAGATACGCAGTATTTT. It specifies CASSVDGLAGLDTQYF.

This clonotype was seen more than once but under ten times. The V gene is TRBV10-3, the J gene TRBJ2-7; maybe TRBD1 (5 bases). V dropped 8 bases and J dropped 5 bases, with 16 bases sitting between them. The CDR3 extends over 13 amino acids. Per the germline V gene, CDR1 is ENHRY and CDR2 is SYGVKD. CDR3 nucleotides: TGTGCCATCGGGATTGTCCCAGGGAACGAGCAGTACTTC. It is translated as CAIGIVPGNEQYF.

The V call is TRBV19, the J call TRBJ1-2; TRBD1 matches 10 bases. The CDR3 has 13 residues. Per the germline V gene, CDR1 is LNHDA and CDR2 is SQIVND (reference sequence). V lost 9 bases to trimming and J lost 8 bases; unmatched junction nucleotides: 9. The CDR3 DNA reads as TGTGCCAGCGAAAGACAGGGGGCTGGCGGCTACACCTTC. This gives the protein CASERQGAGGYTF.

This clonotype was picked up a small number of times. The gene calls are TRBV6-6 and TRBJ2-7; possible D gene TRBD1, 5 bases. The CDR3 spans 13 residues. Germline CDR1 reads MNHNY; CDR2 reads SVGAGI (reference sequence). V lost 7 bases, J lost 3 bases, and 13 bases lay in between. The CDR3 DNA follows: TGTGCCAGCAAAGGGGCACTAAGCTACGAGCAGTACGTC. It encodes CASKGALSYEQYV.

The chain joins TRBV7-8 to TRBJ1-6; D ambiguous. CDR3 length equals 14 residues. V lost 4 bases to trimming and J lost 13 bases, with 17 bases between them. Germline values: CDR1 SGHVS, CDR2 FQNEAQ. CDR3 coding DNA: TGTGCCAGCAGCTACCCCTCCTCGGGCGCGCCCCTCCACTTT. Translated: CASSYPSSGAPLHF.

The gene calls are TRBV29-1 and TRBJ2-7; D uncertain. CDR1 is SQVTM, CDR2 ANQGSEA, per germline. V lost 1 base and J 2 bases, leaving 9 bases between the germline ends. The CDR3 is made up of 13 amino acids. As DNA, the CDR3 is TGCAGCGTTGAAGTAACATTGCCCTACGAGCAGTACTTC. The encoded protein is CSVEVTLPYEQYF.